This T cell receptor beta chain was observed in a study of blood T cells in healthy people across ages. Next came a second PCR, run for about 7 to 12 cycles, which used a sample-barcoded 5' primer along with a J-beta primer mix. Every cDNA molecule carried a tag from a template-switch adaptor bearing 12 random nucleotides. Using its own MiXCR run on the 5' RACE reads, TCRdb lists one record per CDR3 protein. Of around 780,000 distinct CDR3 sequences listed, roughly three fifths are singletons. Total RNA was extracted at no less than 5 micrograms per sample. V gave up 5 bases and J gave up 8 bases, with 15 bases separating them. The CDR3 is made up of 14 amino acids. The germline V gene encodes CDR1 MNHEY and CDR2 SVGAGI.

Sequenced: blood. The receptor was isolated from a man aged 35 to 55 in good health. The J gene is TRBJ1-4, the V gene TRBV6-5, with a possible D match to TRBD1 (6 bases). The CDR3 nucleotides are TGTGCCAGCAGTCCGGGACATGGGGGCGAAAAACTGTTTTTT. This translates into CASSPGHGGEKLFF.